Reported below is one T cell receptor beta chain. Its antigen is unidentified. The germline gives CDR1 LNHDA, CDR2 SQIVND (reference sequence). The CDR3 totals 17 residues. V was cut by 3 bases and J by 4 bases, with 19 bases left in between. Primers: 60 Vbeta forward and 13 Jbeta reverse. Method: immunoSEQ multiplex PCR; TCRdb's copy keeps in-frame clones and lacks some. The profile shows under 100,000 clones, around 77% of them singletons. This specimen comes from a study of cytomegalovirus exposure and HLA in healthy donors. Overall study context: The study placed around 80% of its approximately 400 genotyped donors in the Caucasian-associated ancestry cluster. Study-wide results and caveats: The study designated about 180 TCR beta chains cytomegalovirus-associated.

V and J are TRBV19 and TRBJ1-3; no clear D gene. The TCR comes from a man in his forties or fifties in good health and CMV-seronegative. Input material: PBMCs. CDR3 coding DNA: TGTGCCAGTAGTATTGAAGGTCGGCCAAGAGGAGGAAACACCATATATTTT. Residues: CASSIEGRPRGGNTIYF.